This T cell receptor (beta chain) was observed in a study of shared clonotypes between healthy human individuals. Study-level background: CD4 naive and CD4 memory each took three plates per donor, while CD8 naive took two and CD8 memory one.

The repertoire was sequenced with immunoSEQ multiplex PCR; TCRdb's copy has only in-frame clones and lacks some. Seen here are over 1.4 million clones, roughly 96% observed once, and the top ten hold 1.2%. The CDR3 is 20 residues long. The V gene lost 0 bases and the J gene lost 0 bases, with 22 bases spanning the gap. The germline CDR1 and CDR2 sequences are LGHNA and YSLEER. In the case of this clone: The antigen is unknown.

Points from the study as a whole: The researchers took only blood, and tissue repertoires probably look different.

The chain uses TRBV4-3 and TRBJ2-3, with D possibly TRBD2 on 7 matching bases. Sequencing was done on a sample of naive CD4+ T cells sorted from blood. The subset was: CD45RA+ positively selected. This sequence was found in a man aged 25 to 45 in good health. DNA for the CDR3: TGCGCCAGCAGCCAAGATCCTTATAGGGGGAGGGCCTCTAGCACAGATACGCAGTATTTT. It translates to CASSQDPYRGRASSTDTQYF.